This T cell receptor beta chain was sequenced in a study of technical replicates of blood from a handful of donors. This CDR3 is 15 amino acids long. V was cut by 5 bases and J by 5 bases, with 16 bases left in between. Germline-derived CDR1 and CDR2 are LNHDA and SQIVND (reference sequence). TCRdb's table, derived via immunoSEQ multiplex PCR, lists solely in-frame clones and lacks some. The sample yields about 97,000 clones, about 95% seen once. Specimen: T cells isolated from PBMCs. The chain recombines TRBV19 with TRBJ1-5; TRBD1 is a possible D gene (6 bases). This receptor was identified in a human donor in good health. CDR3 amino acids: CASSGDTVGYQPQHF. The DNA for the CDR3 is TGTGCCAGTAGTGGGGACACAGTAGGATATCAGCCCCAGCATTTT.